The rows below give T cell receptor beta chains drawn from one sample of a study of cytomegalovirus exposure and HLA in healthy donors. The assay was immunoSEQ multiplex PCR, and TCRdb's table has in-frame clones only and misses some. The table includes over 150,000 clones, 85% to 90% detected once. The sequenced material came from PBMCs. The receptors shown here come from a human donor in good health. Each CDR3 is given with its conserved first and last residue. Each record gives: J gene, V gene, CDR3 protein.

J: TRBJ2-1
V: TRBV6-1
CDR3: CASSVHEGEGNEQFF

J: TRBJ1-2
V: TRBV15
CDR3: CATSRDPRGQGRNYGYTF

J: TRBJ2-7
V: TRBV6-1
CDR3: CASAGKGYEQYF

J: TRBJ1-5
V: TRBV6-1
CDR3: CASSEGRSANQPQHF

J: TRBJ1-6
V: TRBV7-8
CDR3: CASSPRGGTDYSPLHF

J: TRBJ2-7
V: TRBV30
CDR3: CAWRGQGGSFGDEQYF

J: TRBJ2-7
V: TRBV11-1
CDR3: CASSLVFRTPYEQYF

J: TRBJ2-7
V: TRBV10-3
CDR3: CAISGGRGSSYEQYF

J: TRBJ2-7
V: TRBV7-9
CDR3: CASNTFTGATYEQYF

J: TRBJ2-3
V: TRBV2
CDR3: CASRGGLGTSGGPSTDTQYF

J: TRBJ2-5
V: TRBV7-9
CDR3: CASSLAQGQETQYF

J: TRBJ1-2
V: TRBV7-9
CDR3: CASSPEGDGYTF

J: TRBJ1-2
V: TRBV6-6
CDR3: CASSYKGQPYGYTF

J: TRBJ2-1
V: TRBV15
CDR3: CATAPVGGTVQFF

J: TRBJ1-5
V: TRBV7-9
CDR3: CASSLETGGQPQHF

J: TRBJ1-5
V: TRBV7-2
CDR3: CASSLWGQPAPQHF

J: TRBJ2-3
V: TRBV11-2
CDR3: CASSRLLAGAVSDTQYF

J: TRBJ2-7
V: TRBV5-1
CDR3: CASSPRDRTTYEQYF

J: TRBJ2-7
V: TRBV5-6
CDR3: CASSLADREFSEQYF

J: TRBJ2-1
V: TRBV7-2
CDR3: CASIQSARGYNEQFF

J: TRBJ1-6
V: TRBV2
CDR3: CASSGRQGVDSPLHF

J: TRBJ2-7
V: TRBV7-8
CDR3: CASSQLPGQGGYEQYF

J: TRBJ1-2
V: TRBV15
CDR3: CATSRERTGIYGYTF

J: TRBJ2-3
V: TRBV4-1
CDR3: CASSQLRYSGRVQDTQYF

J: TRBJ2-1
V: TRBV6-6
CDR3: CASSYTGDEQFF

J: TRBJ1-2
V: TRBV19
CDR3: CASSIWLGDYGYTF

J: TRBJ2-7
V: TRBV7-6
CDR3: CASSLVVSAGEQYF

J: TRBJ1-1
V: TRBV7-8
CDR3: CASSLGQGAKVNTEAFF

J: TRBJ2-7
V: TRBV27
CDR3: CASSWFGATGEQYF

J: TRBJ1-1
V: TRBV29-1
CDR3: CSVDTGLGSNTEAFF

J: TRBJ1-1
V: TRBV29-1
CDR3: CSVGGVGVGTEAFF

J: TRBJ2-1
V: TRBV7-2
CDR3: CASSSLGTGTYNEQFF

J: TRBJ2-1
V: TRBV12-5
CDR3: CASGLEGKGIGPSSYNEQFF

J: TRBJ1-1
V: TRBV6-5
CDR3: CASSKTGQGVGEAFF

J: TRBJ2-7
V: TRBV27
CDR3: CASSLAGDSYEQYF

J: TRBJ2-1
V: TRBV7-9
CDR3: CASSLYSGDEQFF

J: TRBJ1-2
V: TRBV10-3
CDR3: CAISEPGGGGYGYTF

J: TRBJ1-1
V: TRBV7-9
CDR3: CASSRSGGAKNTEAFF

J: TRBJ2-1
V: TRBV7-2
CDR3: CASSLLLSGGRDNEQFF

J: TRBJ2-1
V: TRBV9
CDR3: CASSGQRGGLYNEQFF

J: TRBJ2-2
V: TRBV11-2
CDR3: CASSAGLAGDRELFF

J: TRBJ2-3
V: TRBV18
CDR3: CASSPGQVDTQYF

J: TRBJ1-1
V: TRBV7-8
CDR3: CASSAQGTEAFF

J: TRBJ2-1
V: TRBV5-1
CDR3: CASSLVGTSGNEQFF

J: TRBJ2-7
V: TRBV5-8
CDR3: CASSRSGRAYEQYF

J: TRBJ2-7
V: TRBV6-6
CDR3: CASSYSGQGVNEQYF

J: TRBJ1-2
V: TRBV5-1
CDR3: CASSLSPGDYGYTF

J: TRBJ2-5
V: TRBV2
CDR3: CASSEILLAGETQYF

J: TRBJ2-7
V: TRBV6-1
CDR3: CASSDSREQYF

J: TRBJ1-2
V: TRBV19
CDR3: CASRVDSDYGYTF

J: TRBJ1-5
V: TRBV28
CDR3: CASSTGTWQPQHF

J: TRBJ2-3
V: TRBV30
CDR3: CAWSAAQETDTFTDTQYF

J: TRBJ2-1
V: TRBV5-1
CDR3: CASSLVVGGGQIYNEQFF

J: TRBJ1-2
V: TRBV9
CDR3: CASSARDDGWSANYGYTF

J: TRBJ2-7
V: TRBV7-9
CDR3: CASSCRDCYEQYF

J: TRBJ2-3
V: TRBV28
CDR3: CASSLILFEAGGPTDTQYF

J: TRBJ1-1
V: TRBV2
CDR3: CARRRGEAFF

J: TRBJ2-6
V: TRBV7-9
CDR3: CASSLGGQGTGANVLTF

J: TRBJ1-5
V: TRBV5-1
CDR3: CASSLVPGVNQPQHF